This T cell receptor beta chain is from a study of tumor and adjacent non-tumor tissue in lung cancer. Study-wide context: The patients, around 11 men and about 5 women, were roughly 30 to 80 with stage I to III disease.

This clonotype was counted many times. The V gene's germline CDR1 is DFQATT and CDR2 SNEGSKA (reference sequence). The CDR3 sequence is 14 residues long. Trimming took 0 bases from V and 6 from J, leaving 15 bases between them. The template was RNA from unsorted bulk tissue. This non-tumor lung sample came from over 3 cm beyond the tumor edge. Donors were chemotherapy-naive, newly diagnosed lung cancer surgical patients in China, August–late 2014. TCRbeta libraries were built with three rounds of nested PCR, modified from ARM-PCR. TCRdb called the multiplex PCR reads again in MiXCR, with one record for every CDR3 protein. The sample consists of nearly 50,000 distinct CDR3 sequences, around 60% of them appearing once.

This TCR came from a woman in her seventies with non-small cell lung cancer. Sequencing was performed on distant non-tumor lung tissue. The chain links TRBV20-1 to TRBJ2-7, with D possibly being TRBD2 (6 bases). CDR3 sequence (DNA): TGCAGTGCTAGAGATATCGGGACGGGAGTCGAGCAGTACTTC. Encoded protein: CSARDIGTGVEQYF.